This entry lists 23 T cell receptor beta chains sequenced from one sample in a study of PD-1 blockade in classical Hodgkin lymphoma. The time point: cycle 4 day 1 (C4D1), after about 6 weeks of nivolumab. No patient escaped relapse after autologous stem cell transplantation, and brentuximab vedotin exposure varied. Sequenced by immunoSEQ multiplex PCR; TCRdb stores in-frame clones only, minus some. The data hold more than 85,000 clones, with 89% observed a single time. This specimen was peripheral blood mononuclear cells (PBMCs), taken before the fourth cycle of nivolumab. All receptors come from a human donor with classical Hodgkin lymphoma.

CDR3 sequence (DNA): TGTGCCAGCAGCTTGGACTTTCCCGTTTCCTACGAGCAGTACTTC. Residues: CASSLDFPVSYEQYF. The chain uses TRBV5-4 and TRBJ2-7; no reliable D call. Germline loops: CDR1 SGHNT, CDR2 YYREEE (reference sequence). Trimming cost V 0 bases and J 1 base, with 11 bases left between them. This CDR3 is 15 amino acids long. Full variable domain (outside the CDR3, taken from reference TRBV5-4 and TRBJ2-7): ETGVTQSPTHLIKTRGQQVTLRCSSQSGHNTVSWYQQALGQGPQFIFQYYREEENGRGNFPPRFSGLQFPNYSSELNVNALELDDSALYLCASSLDFPVSYEQYFGPGTRLTVT.

The genes are TRBV12-5 and TRBJ2-5, with D possibly matching TRBD2 (5 bases). Per the germline V gene, CDR1 is LGHNT and CDR2 is FRNRAP. CDR3 length: 12 residues. V lost 7 bases to trimming and J lost 3 bases, with 9 bases between them. CDR3: CASAMREETQYF. CDR3 nucleotide sequence: TGTGCTAGTGCTATGAGGGAAGAGACCCAGTACTTC.

The rearrangement links TRBV6-6 to TRBJ1-3; TRBD1 might be the D (6 bases). The V end lost 7 bases, the J end lost 4 bases, and 17 bases lay between the germline ends. The length of the CDR3 is 15 residues. CDR1 is MNHNY and CDR2 is SVGAGI in the germline V gene (reference sequence). The CDR3: CASTQTDSPGNTIYF. For the CDR3, the DNA is TGTGCCAGCACCCAAACGGACAGTCCCGGAAACACCATATATTTT.

V is TRBV6-1 and J is TRBJ1-3; D is undetermined. The CDR3 has 12 amino acids. Germline loops: CDR1 MNHNS, CDR2 SASEGT. V was pared by 3 bases and J by 4 bases, with 4 bases between. CDR3: CASSENGNTIYF. The CDR3 region has the DNA TGTGCCAGCAGTGAGAACGGAAACACCATATATTTT.

This chain connects TRBV14 to TRBJ1-2; no reliable D call. The CDR3 is made up of 13 amino acids. V was pared by 0 bases and J by 5 bases, with 7 bases between. Per the germline V gene, CDR1 is SGHDN and CDR2 is FVKESK. The CDR3 loop reads CASSQERGYGYTF. DNA for the CDR3: TGTGCCAGCAGCCAAGAGAGAGGTTATGGCTACACCTTC.

Concerning this clone: The sample has other DNA sequences that encode this CDR3 too. The genes are TRBV7-9 and TRBJ1-1, with D perhaps matching TRBD1 (5 bases). CDR1 and CDR2 (germline): SEHNR, FQNEAQ (reference sequence). Trimming took 5 bases from V and 1 from J, leaving 8 bases between them. CDR3 length equals 13 residues. Here the CDR3 DNA reads TGTGCCAGCAGCCGCGGGGGGAACACTGAAGCTTTCTTT. Its translation is CASSRGGNTEAFF.

The chain uses TRBV29-1 and TRBJ2-1; D remains unclear. This CDR3 is 15 amino acids long. Trimming stripped 5 bases from V and 5 bases from J, with 19 bases between. The germline V gene encodes CDR1 SQVTM and CDR2 ANQGSEA. CDR3 loop: CSVNQALVGNNEQFF. The CDR3, as DNA: TGCAGCGTTAACCAAGCGCTAGTTGGGAACAATGAGCAGTTCTTC.

This chain uses TRBV27 with TRBJ1-2; weak D call: TRBD1 (6 bases). Germline V lookup: CDR1 MNHEY, CDR2 SMNVEV (reference sequence). CDR3 length: 15 amino acids. The V end lost 2 bases, the J end lost 7 bases, and 17 bases lay between the germline ends. This CDR3 is CASSLGGPFVGGYTF. In DNA, the CDR3 is TGTGCCAGCAGTTTAGGGGGCCCATTCGTCGGTGGCTACACCTTC.

This clone was observed a single time. V and J are TRBV7-2 and TRBJ2-2; possibly TRBD1 or TRBD2 for D (7 bases each). CDR1 is SGHTA, CDR2 FQGNSA, per germline. V was pared by 1 base and J by 6 bases, with 12 bases between. The CDR3 runs to 15 residues. CDR3: CASSLVQGRAGELFF. For the CDR3, the DNA is TGTGCCAGCAGCTTAGTACAGGGGAGGGCCGGGGAGCTGTTTTTT.

The rearrangement uses TRBV14 and TRBJ2-3; D uncertain. Trimming cost V 0 bases and J 9 bases, with 7 bases left between them. Germline CDR1 SGHDN, CDR2 FVKESK. CDR3 length equals 12 residues. This CDR3 is CASSQDRPTQYF. The DNA for the CDR3 is TGTGCCAGCAGCCAAGATCGGCCAACGCAGTATTTT.

This clone was seen only a few times. V usage is TRBV27 and J usage is TRBJ1-5, with 10 bases lining up with TRBD1. The CDR3 loop spans 15 amino acids. Germline loops: CDR1 MNHEY, CDR2 SMNVEV (reference sequence). After removal of 5 bases from V and 6 bases from J, the junction contained 7 bases not matched to a gene. Written as DNA, the CDR3 is TGTGCCAGCAGTCCTCGACAGGGGGCGCTTCAGCCCCAGCATTTT. Encoded protein: CASSPRQGALQPQHF.

The chain recombines TRBV28 with TRBJ2-2, with D possibly being TRBD1 (7 bases). The CDR3 extends over 16 amino acids. Germline V gene data show CDR1 as MDHEN and CDR2 as SYDVKM. V dropped 7 bases and J dropped 1 base, with 16 bases sitting between them. CDR3 sequence: CASTLGGGQNTGELFF. In nucleotides, the CDR3 is TGTGCCAGCACCCTAGGAGGGGGCCAGAACACCGGGGAGCTGTTTTTT.

In this sample, this clone turned up once. CDR3 DNA sequence: TGCGCCAGCAGCCGACCGGACAGCCCCTACAATGAGCAGTTCTTC. Translating gives CASSRPDSPYNEQFF. This chain uses TRBV5-1 with TRBJ2-1; possible D gene TRBD1, 6 bases. Trimming took off 4 bases at V and 2 bases at J, with 13 bases between the two ends. The CDR3 is made up of 15 amino acids. Per germline, CDR1 SGHRS and CDR2 YFSETQ.

The genes are TRBV2 and TRBJ2-5; D remains unclear. The CDR3 is made up of 12 amino acids. The V end was cut by 4 bases, the J end by 5 bases, with 8 bases between. Germline CDR1 and CDR2: SNHLY and FYNNEI. The chain's CDR3 is CASSGIGETQYF. Written as DNA, the CDR3 is TGTGCCAGCAGTGGTATTGGGGAGACCCAGTACTTC.

This chain uses TRBV4-3 with TRBJ1-2; unclear D gene. The CDR3 consists of 17 residues. Per the germline V gene, CDR1 is LGHNA and CDR2 is YSLEER. V gave up 1 base and J gave up 5 bases, with 20 bases separating them. The CDR3 sequence: CASSQVSSLYSGYGYTF. The CDR3 DNA reads TGCGCCAGCAGCCAAGTTTCATCCCTTTACAGTGGATATGGCTACACCTTC.

The chain recombines TRBV19 with TRBJ2-1; 9 nucleotides align to TRBD1. Germline V gene lookup returns CDR1 LNHDA and CDR2 SQIVND (reference sequence). CDR3 length: 17 amino acids. V lost 3 bases, J lost 6 bases, and 12 bases stayed unmatched. The CDR3 region is CASSIQWTGVTSNEQFF. The CDR3 region has the DNA TGTGCCAGTAGTATTCAATGGACAGGGGTTACCTCCAATGAGCAGTTCTTC.

The chain combines TRBV7-6 with TRBJ2-7; TRBD2 agrees at 9 bases. Unmatched junction bases numbered 22, after V lost 4 bases and J lost 3 bases. Germline lookup yields CDR1 SGHVS and CDR2 FNYEAQ. The CDR3 covers 20 residues. The CDR3 coding sequence is TGTGCCAGCAGCTCAGGCCATTTGGCTAGCGGGACTATAACCTTCTACGAGCAGTACTTC. Its translation: CASSSGHLASGTITFYEQYF.

Concerning this clone: The same CDR3 arises from other DNA sequences in this sample as well. The V call is TRBV4-3, the J call TRBJ2-1; D is unresolved. The CDR3 spans 16 residues. CDR1 and CDR2 from the germline V gene are LGHNA and YSLEER. The V end lost 1 base, the J end lost 0 bases, and 10 bases lay between the germline ends. In DNA, the CDR3 is TGCGCCAGCAGCCAAGGATATCACAGCTCCTACAATGAGCAGTTCTTC. It codes for CASSQGYHSSYNEQFF.

This chain links TRBV11-2 with TRBJ1-1; 10 nucleotides match TRBD1. With V trimmed by 3 bases and J by 5 bases, 9 bases remained unmatched. Germline-derived CDR1 and CDR2 are SGHAT and FQNNGV. This CDR3 region has 16 residues. The CDR3 DNA follows: TGTGCCAGCAGCTTGGGTAGGGGACAGGGGCGAACTGAAGCTTTCTTT. Amino acid sequence: CASSLGRGQGRTEAFF.

V usage is TRBV5-1 and J usage is TRBJ1-1, with 9 bases that match TRBD1. Germline CDR1 is SGHRS and CDR2 is YFSETQ. There are 15 residues in the CDR3. J was trimmed by 1 base and V by 3 bases; bases with no gene match: 4. The CDR3 region is CASSWGTGSNTEAFF. The DNA of the CDR3 is TGCGCCAGCAGCTGGGGGACAGGGTCGAACACTGAAGCTTTCTTT.

J is TRBJ1-2 and V is TRBV2; D ambiguous. This CDR3 comprises 11 residues. Trimming removed 6 bases at V and 6 bases at J, with 8 bases between. Per the germline V gene, CDR1 is SNHLY and CDR2 is FYNNEI. CDR3 bases: TGTGCCAGCAGACCACGTGATGGCTACACCTTC. Translated: CASRPRDGYTF.

V usage is TRBV5-4 and J usage is TRBJ1-1, with D unresolved. The germline V and J ends were trimmed by 0 bases and 1 base, with 10 bases remaining between them. Germline values: CDR1 SGHNT, CDR2 YYREEE (reference sequence). This CDR3 has 15 amino acids. The CDR3 sequence is CASSLVGIANTEAFF. CDR3 in DNA: TGTGCCAGCAGCTTGGTTGGTATAGCGAACACTGAAGCTTTCTTT.

CDR3 sequence reads: CASSYSAGGGETQYF. CDR3 bases: TGTGCCAGCAGTTACTCGGCGGGGGGCGGTGAGACCCAGTACTTC. The genes are TRBV6-6 and TRBJ2-5, with 8 bases fitting TRBD2. Trimming took 0 bases from V and 5 from J; bases not matched to a gene: 5. From germline, CDR1 is MNHNY and CDR2 SVGAGI (reference sequence). There are 15 residues in the CDR3.